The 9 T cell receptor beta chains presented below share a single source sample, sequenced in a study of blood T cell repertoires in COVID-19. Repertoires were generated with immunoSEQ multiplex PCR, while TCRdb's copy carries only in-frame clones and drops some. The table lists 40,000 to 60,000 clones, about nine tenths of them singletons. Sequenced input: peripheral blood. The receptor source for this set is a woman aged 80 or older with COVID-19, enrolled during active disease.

The CDR3 nucleotides are TGTGCCAGCTCACCAGCGGGGACCAATCAGCCCCAGCATTTT. This encodes CASSPAGTNQPQHF. V and J are TRBV18 and TRBJ1-5, with a possible D match to TRBD1 (5 bases). Trimming left V 2 bases short and J 3 bases short, with 8 bases between. This CDR3 is built from 14 residues. CDR1 and CDR2 from the germline V gene are KGHSH and LQKENI.

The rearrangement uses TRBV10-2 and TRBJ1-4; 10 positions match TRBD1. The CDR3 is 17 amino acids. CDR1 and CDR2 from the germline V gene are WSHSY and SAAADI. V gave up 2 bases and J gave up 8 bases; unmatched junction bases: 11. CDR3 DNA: TGCGCCAGCAGTGAGCATCCGGGACAGGGGATGGGGGAAAAACTGTTTTTT. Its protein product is CASSEHPGQGMGEKLFF.

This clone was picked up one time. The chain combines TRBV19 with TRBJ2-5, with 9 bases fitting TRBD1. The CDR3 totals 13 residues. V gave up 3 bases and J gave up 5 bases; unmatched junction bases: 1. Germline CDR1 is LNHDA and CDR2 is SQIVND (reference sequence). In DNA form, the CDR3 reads TGTGCCAGTAGTATCGACAGGGGGGAGACCCAGTACTTC. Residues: CASSIDRGETQYF.

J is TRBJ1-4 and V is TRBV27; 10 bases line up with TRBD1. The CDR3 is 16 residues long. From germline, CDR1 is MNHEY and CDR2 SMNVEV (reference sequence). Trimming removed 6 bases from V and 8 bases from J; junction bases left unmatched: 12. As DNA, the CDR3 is TGTGCCAGCAGGGATGCGCGGACAGGGGGAATAGAAAAACTGTTTTTT. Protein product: CASRDARTGGIEKLFF. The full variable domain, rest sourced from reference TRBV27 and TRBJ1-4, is EAQVTQNPRYLITVTGKKLTVTCSQNMNHEYMSWYRQDPGLGLRQIYYSMNVEVTDKGDVPEGYKVSRKEKRNFPLILESPSPNQTSLYFCASRDARTGGIEKLFFGSGTQLSVL.

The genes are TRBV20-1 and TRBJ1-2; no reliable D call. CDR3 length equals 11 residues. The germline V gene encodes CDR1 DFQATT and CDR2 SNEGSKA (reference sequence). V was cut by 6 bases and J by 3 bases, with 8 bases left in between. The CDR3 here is CSARHYYGYTF. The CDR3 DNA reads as TGCAGTGCGCGACATTACTATGGCTACACCTTC.

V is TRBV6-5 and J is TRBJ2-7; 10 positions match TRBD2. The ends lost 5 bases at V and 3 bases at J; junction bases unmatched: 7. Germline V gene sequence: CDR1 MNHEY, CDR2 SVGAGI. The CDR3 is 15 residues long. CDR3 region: CASSRRGLADYEQYF. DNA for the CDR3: TGTGCCAGCAGTCGTCGCGGACTAGCGGACTACGAGCAGTACTTC.

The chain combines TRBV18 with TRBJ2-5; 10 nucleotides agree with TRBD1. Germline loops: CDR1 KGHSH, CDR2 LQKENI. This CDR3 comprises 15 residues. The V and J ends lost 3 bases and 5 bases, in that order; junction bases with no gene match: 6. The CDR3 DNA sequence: TGTGCCAGCTCACCTCCGACAGGGGGCAGTGAGACCCAGTACTTC. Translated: CASSPPTGGSETQYF.

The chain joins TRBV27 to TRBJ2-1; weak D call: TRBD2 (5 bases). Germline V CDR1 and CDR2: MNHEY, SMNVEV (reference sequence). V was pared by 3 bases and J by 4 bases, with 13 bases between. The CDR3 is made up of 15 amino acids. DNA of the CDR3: TGTGCCAGCAGTTTTTCCTCGTCGGGATACAATGAGCAGTTCTTC. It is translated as CASSFSSSGYNEQFF.

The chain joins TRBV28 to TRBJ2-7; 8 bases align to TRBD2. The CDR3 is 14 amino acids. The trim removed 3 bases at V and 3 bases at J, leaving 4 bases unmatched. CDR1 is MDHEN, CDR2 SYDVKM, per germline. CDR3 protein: CASSFREGSYEQYF. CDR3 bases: TGTGCCAGCAGTTTCCGGGAGGGTAGCTACGAGCAGTACTTC.